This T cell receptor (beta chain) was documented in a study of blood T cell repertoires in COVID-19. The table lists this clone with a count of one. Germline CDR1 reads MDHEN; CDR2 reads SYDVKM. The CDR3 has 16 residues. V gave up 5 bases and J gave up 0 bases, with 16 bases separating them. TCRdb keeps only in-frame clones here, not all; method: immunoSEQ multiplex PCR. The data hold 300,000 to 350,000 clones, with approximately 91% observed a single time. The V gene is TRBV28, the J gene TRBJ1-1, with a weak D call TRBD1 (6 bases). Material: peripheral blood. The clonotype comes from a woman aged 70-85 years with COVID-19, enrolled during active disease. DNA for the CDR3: TGTGCCAGCAGTGAGAACAGGGTCCTCATGAACACTGAAGCTTTCTTT. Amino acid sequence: CASSENRVLMNTEAFF.